These 24 T cell receptor beta chains were all obtained from the same sample, sequenced in a study of T cells in Graves' hyperthyroidism and ophthalmopathy. What was amplified from RNA transcripts were TCR beta CDR3 regions. TCR CDR3 regions were first amplified by RT-PCR with HTBI primers. TCRdb ran MiXCR on the multiplex PCR reads and lists one entry per CDR3 protein. The sample holds just under 750,000 distinct CDR3 sequences, 30% to 40% seen once. The sample was blood. Source of these receptors: a woman aged 40 to 49 with Graves' hyperthyroidism.

The chain recombines TRBV7-2 with TRBJ2-7, with D perhaps being TRBD1 or TRBD2 (5 bases each). Germline CDR1 reads SGHTA; CDR2 reads FQGNSA. There are 14 residues in the CDR3. The V end lost 5 bases, the J end lost 7 bases, and 18 bases lay between the germline ends. CDR3 in amino acids: CASSEGNGVSEQYF. The CDR3 nucleotides are TGTGCCAGCAGCGAGGGGAACGGGGTTTCTGAGCAGTACTTC.

This clonotype has only a few counts. The chain recombines TRBV6-2 or TRBV6-3 with TRBJ2-7, with TRBD2 as a possible D gene (6 bases). The CDR3 length is 14 residues. In germline, CDR1 is MNHEY, CDR2 SVGEGT. V shed 5 bases and J shed 7 bases, with 18 bases lying between them. Here the CDR3 DNA reads TGTGCCAGCAGTGGAGGGACGGTGCCTAGAGAGCAGTACTTC. This gives the protein CASSGGTVPREQYF.

This clonotype has just a few counts. This chain uses TRBV3-1 with TRBJ1-4, with 8 bases lining up with TRBD1. The CDR3 spans 15 residues. CDR1 LGHDT and CDR2 YNNKEL come from the germline V gene (reference sequence). Trimming took 3 bases from V and 6 from J; bases not matched to a gene: 6. CDR3: CASSHWDRKHEKLFF. The CDR3 DNA reads as TGTGCCAGCAGCCACTGGGACAGGAAGCATGAAAAACTGTTTTTT.

This clonotype was detected only a few times. This chain joins TRBV11-3 and TRBJ2-2; D gene ambiguous. The V gene's germline CDR1 is SGHNT and CDR2 YENEEA. With 5 bases removed from V and 2 bases from J, the gap between germline ends came to 6 bases. The CDR3 extends over 13 amino acids. This CDR3 reads CASSQINTGELFF. CDR3 nucleotide sequence: TGTGCCAGCAGCCAAATAAACACCGGGGAGCTGTTTTTT.

This rearrangement joins TRBV29-1 to TRBJ1-2, with 8 bases identical to TRBD1. The germline CDR1 and CDR2 sequences are SQVTM and ANQGSEA. The junction had 3 bases not matched to a gene; V was cut back by 7 bases and J by 5 bases. The CDR3 has 11 residues. The CDR3 region is CSGGTGYGYTF. The CDR3 nucleotides are TGCAGCGGTGGGACAGGATATGGCTACACCTTC.

Comment on this clonotype: One junction end disagrees with the germline gene, perhaps due to a read error. This chain uses TRBV6-2 or TRBV6-3 with TRBJ2-7, with D possibly TRBD1 on 5 matching bases. Germline CDR1 reads MNHEY; CDR2 reads SVGEGT. This CDR3 has 11 amino acids. The CDR3 loop reads CAGRDNKGQYF. The CDR3 DNA follows: TGTGCCGGCAGGGATAACAAGGGTCAGTACTTC.

This clonotype was seen a few times. V and J are TRBV7-8 and TRBJ1-5; D uncertain. V was clipped by 6 bases and J by 4 bases, with 10 bases between them. In germline, CDR1 is SGHVS, CDR2 FQNEAQ. The CDR3 length is 13 residues. Here the CDR3 reads CASRQFGNQPQHF. CDR3 in DNA: TGTGCCAGCAGGCAGTTTGGGAATCAGCCCCAGCATTTT.

With respect to this clonotype: A read error may explain this, as a much larger clone is one base away. The V call is TRBV7-2, the J call TRBJ1-5; maybe TRBD1 (6 bases). Germline V CDR1 and CDR2: SGHTA, FQGNSA. The CDR3 runs to 16 residues. CDR3 amino acids: CAGSHQQGGRDQPQHF. The CDR3 nucleotides read TGTGCCGGCAGCCACCAACAGGGAGGTAGGGATCAGCCCCAGCATTTT.

The rearrangement joins TRBV3-1 to TRBJ1-1; D might be TRBD1 (6 bases). The V gene's germline CDR1 is LGHDT and CDR2 YNNKEL (reference sequence). V lost 5 bases to trimming and J lost 11 bases, with 15 bases between them. The CDR3 consists of 12 residues. The CDR3 protein is CASSIGTSGAFF. The CDR3 DNA reads as TGTGCCAGCAGCATTGGGACATCTGGGGCTTTCTTT.

This clonotype was recorded a few times. V and J are TRBV9 and TRBJ2-5; D is tentatively TRBD1 or TRBD2 (6 bases each). The V gene's germline CDR1 is SGDLS and CDR2 YYNGEE. V was shortened by 3 bases and J by 3 bases, with 15 bases between the two germline ends. This CDR3 contains 15 residues. The CDR3 protein is CASSAPGARKETQYF. Written as DNA, the CDR3 is TGTGCCAGCAGCGCCCCGGGGGCCCGAAAAGAGACCCAGTACTTC.

This clonotype has a count of ten or more. The chain uses TRBV7-2 and TRBJ1-2, with D maybe TRBD1 (5 bases). The germline gives CDR1 SGHTA, CDR2 FQGNSA. Trimming removed 4 bases from V and 8 bases from J, with 14 bases in between. There are 13 residues in the CDR3. The CDR3 sequence: CASSSGPYRGYTF. CDR3 nucleotides: TGTGCCAGCAGCTCAGGGCCTTATCGAGGCTACACCTTC.

This clonotype came up a few times. This chain uses TRBV6-8 with TRBJ1-5; D is undetermined. V lost 8 bases, J lost 3 bases, and 11 bases lay in between. This CDR3 is built from 13 residues. In germline, CDR1 is MNHGY, CDR2 SAAAGT. The CDR3: CASERPHNQPQHF. CDR3 nucleotides: TGTGCCAGCGAACGACCTCACAATCAGCCCCAGCATTTT.

In its sample, this clonotype was seen many times. CDR3 amino acids: CASSFPYDRDGNQPQHF. As DNA, the CDR3 is TGTGCCAGCAGCTTCCCCTATGACAGGGACGGCAATCAGCCCCAGCATTTT. The J gene is TRBJ1-5, the V gene TRBV7-9; 7 bases are shared with TRBD1. There are 17 residues in the CDR3. Germline V lookup: CDR1 SEHNR, CDR2 FQNEAQ (reference sequence). V lost 3 bases to trimming and J lost 2 bases; unmatched junction nucleotides: 10.

V is TRBV2 and J is TRBJ1-4, with D unresolved. The germline V and J ends were trimmed by 6 bases and 7 bases, with 12 bases remaining between them. This CDR3 region has 13 residues. CDR1 and CDR2 from the germline V gene are SNHLY and FYNNEI. CDR3 DNA: TGTGCCAGCAGGATCCTTGGACGTGAAAAACTGTTTTTT. This sequence encodes CASRILGREKLFF. The entire variable domain, with the rest obtained from reference TRBV2 and TRBJ1-4, is as follows: EPEVTQTPSHQVTQMGQEVILRCVPISNHLYFYWYRQILGQKVEFLVSFYNNEISEKSEIFDDQFSVERPDGSNFTLKIRSTKLEDSAMYFCASRILGREKLFFGSGTQLSVL.

There are many counts of this clonotype. V usage is TRBV29-1 and J usage is TRBJ1-1, with D unclear. With 7 bases removed from V and 0 bases from J, the gap between germline ends came to 12 bases. This CDR3 is built from 13 residues. Germline CDR1 SQVTM, CDR2 ANQGSEA. The CDR3 is CSARTDLNTEAFF. The DNA of the CDR3 is TGCAGCGCCCGGACCGATCTGAACACTGAAGCTTTCTTT.

In its sample, this clonotype was seen a few times. This chain joins TRBV6-5 and TRBJ1-2; TRBD1 might be the D (5 bases). Germline V lookup: CDR1 MNHEY, CDR2 SVGAGI. This CDR3 has 16 amino acids. V was cut by 0 bases and J by 0 bases, with 11 bases left in between. The CDR3 sequence is CASSYSFPGSNYGYTF. CDR3 in DNA: TGTGCCAGCAGTTACTCTTTTCCAGGGTCTAACTATGGCTACACCTTC.

This clonotype has more than one count but fewer than ten. The J gene is TRBJ1-1, the V gene TRBV10-3; 9 nucleotides line up with TRBD1. Germline-derived CDR1 and CDR2 are ENHRY and SYGVKD. The CDR3 spans 16 residues. The J segment lost 0 bases and the V segment lost 10 bases, leaving 12 bases of the junction unmatched. The CDR3, as DNA: TGTGCCAGCAGACCCGGGACAGGGTTAATGAACACTGAAGCTTTCTTT. Its protein is CASRPGTGLMNTEAFF.

The J gene is TRBJ2-2, the V gene TRBV24-1; no reliable D call. This CDR3 has 15 amino acids. Trimming removed 1 base at V and 2 bases at J, with 7 bases between. Per the germline V gene, CDR1 is KGHDR and CDR2 is SFDVKD. CDR3 DNA sequence: TGTGCCACCAGTGATTTACTTGGAAACACCGGGGAGCTGTTTTTT. Amino acids: CATSDLLGNTGELFF.

A few counts support this clonotype. V is TRBV30 and J is TRBJ1-2, with D unresolved. This CDR3 spans 11 amino acids. Germline V gene sequence: CDR1 GTSNPN, CDR2 SVGIG (reference sequence). Between the trimmed V and J ends, which lost 2 bases and 5 bases, there was a span of 6 bases. The CDR3 nucleotides read TGTGCCTGGAGTAAAGGGTATGGCTACACCTTC. Protein: CAWSKGYGYTF.

As to this clonotype: A much larger clone lies a single base off, so this may be a read error. This sequence joins TRBV7-2 and TRBJ2-5; no firm D call. This CDR3 has 13 residues. Germline CDR1 and CDR2: SGHTA and FQGNSA. The CDR3 loop is CATSRFLAETQCF. The DNA of the CDR3 is TGTGCCACCTCTCGATTTCTCGCGGAGACCCAGTGCTTC. Supplemented by reference TRBV7-2 and TRBJ2-5, the full variable domain reads GAGVSQSPSNKVTEKGKDVELRCDPISGHTALYWYRQSLGQGLEFLIYFQGNSAPDKSGLPSDRFSAERTGGSVSTLTIQRTQQEDSAVYLCATSRFLAETQCFGPGTRLLVL.

This clonotype was counted many times. The J gene is TRBJ2-7, the V gene TRBV7-8; possible D gene TRBD2, 6 bases. The CDR3 runs 14 residues. The germline CDR1 and CDR2 sequences are SGHVS and FQNEAQ. V gave up 4 bases and J gave up 6 bases, with 16 bases separating them. CDR3 region: CASSSDGGPGEQYF. Written as DNA, the CDR3 is TGTGCCAGCAGCTCCGACGGGGGACCGGGCGAGCAGTACTTC.

This clonotype was picked up a small number of times. A read error may produce the germline difference seen at one junction end. The V and J genes are TRBV10-1 and TRBJ2-7; 9 bases fit TRBD1. This CDR3 region has 16 residues. Germline loops: CDR1 WNHNN, CDR2 SYGVQD (reference sequence). The CDR3 sequence: CASSRTGVQALLEQYF. The CDR3 DNA reads as TGTGCCAGCAGTCGGACAGGGGTTCAGGCGTTACTCGAGCAGTACTTC.

This clonotype was counted between two and nine times. J is TRBJ1-2 and V is TRBV7-2; no firm D call. V dropped 1 base and J dropped 3 bases, with 12 bases sitting between them. Per germline, CDR1 SGHTA and CDR2 FQGNSA. The CDR3 spans 15 residues. CDR3: CASSLELTSHYGYTF. Written as DNA, the CDR3 is TGTGCCAGCAGCTTAGAGTTAACCAGCCACTATGGCTACACCTTC.

This chain connects TRBV20-1 to TRBJ2-7; D perhaps matches TRBD2 (7 bases). The V gene's germline CDR1 is DFQATT and CDR2 SNEGSKA (reference sequence). The CDR3 extends over 14 amino acids. Trimming removed 7 bases at V and 3 bases at J, with 19 bases between. The CDR3, as DNA: TGCAGTGTTCAGGGAGGGGGAAGTTTCTACGAGCAGTACTTC. Translated, it gives CSVQGGGSFYEQYF.